This paragraph reports one T cell receptor beta chain. What it recognizes is unknown. In each sample, at least 7 million PBMCs were isolated. The source of the sample is a study of blood T cells in healthy people across ages. At the level of the study: Roughly one uniquely barcoded beta molecule per two T cells was captured. Study conclusions and caveats: Researchers judged that diversity estimates from one million T cells fell short of true values.

Primed by a sample-barcoded 5' primer and a J-beta primer mix, a second PCR proceeded for about 6 to 12 cycles. MiXCR, run by TCRdb on the 5' RACE reads, gives a single entry per CDR3 protein. Among under 1,100,000 distinct CDR3 sequences listed, approximately 26% were seen once. The CDR3 loop spans 13 amino acids. The germline CDR1 and CDR2 sequences are DFQATT and SNEGSKA (reference sequence). V lost 4 bases and J lost 4; bases outside the gene matches: 7. These records were also assigned to another study, of T cells of mothers and their children. From that report: cDNA synthesis used all extracted RNA, roughly 1.6 ug per 15 ul.

The chain links TRBV20-1 to TRBJ2-7; TRBD2 aligns across 7 bases. The sequenced material came from blood. The TCR was taken from a girl aged 2 to 9 in good health. The CDR3 region is CSATLGGEYEQYF. CDR3 bases: TGCAGTGCTACGCTTGGGGGGGAGTACGAGCAGTACTTC.